This T cell receptor beta chain was observed in a study of CD8 T cells in ankylosing spondylitis. Regarding this clonotype: As yet, its antigen is unknown.

With molecular barcodes, quantitative 5'-RACE was used to make the TCR beta libraries. TCRdb reprocessed the 5' RACE reads with MiXCR, giving one entry per CDR3 protein. Seen here are some 250,000 distinct CDR3 sequences, 9.5% to 12% observed once, and the top ten hold around 7%. V was clipped by 3 bases and J by 7 bases; unmatched bases: 7. The CDR3 length is 15 residues. CDR1 is PRHDT, CDR2 FYEKMQ, per germline (reference sequence). Broader study findings: A TCR beta motif of 8 or 9 highly homologous variants appeared characteristic of ankylosing spondylitis blood. In synovial fluid and blood from reactive arthritis, some motif variants were previously reported. Reportedly, significant enrichment of disease-linked clones occurred in matched ankylosing spondylitis synovial fluid.

The sequencing sample was made of blood, either unsorted or a sorted T cell fraction (not recorded which). This receptor was taken from a male donor with ankylosing spondylitis or in good health (not recorded which). The chain combines TRBV13 with TRBJ2-1; 9 positions agree with TRBD2. The chain's CDR3 is CASSFLAGRLNEQFF. The CDR3 DNA reads as TGTGCCAGCAGCTTTCTAGCGGGGAGGCTTAATGAGCAGTTCTTC.